Below, 8 T cell receptor beta chains from the same sample are listed, as sequenced in a study of T-cell reconstitution after alpha-beta-depleted transplantation in children. Library preparation (for TCRbeta) was performed with unique molecular identifiers. Via MiXCR, TCRdb re-called the PCR reads, giving one row per CDR3 protein. The table shows 580,000 or so distinct CDR3 sequences, with roughly 24% occurring only once. Sequenced material: PBMCs, mostly from graft donor cells, taken 360 days after TCRalphabeta/CD19-depleted stem cell transplant. The receptor set was obtained from a boy in the first two years of life who had a stem cell transplant for acute myeloid leukemia, so the T cells may come from the graft donor.

The V and J genes are TRBV10-3 and TRBJ2-1, with a possible D match to TRBD1 (6 bases). Germline V gene data show CDR1 as ENHRY and CDR2 as SYGVKD. V lost 5 bases to trimming and J lost 2 bases, with 7 bases between them. The CDR3 sequence is 13 residues long. CDR3 sequence: CAISQGPYNEQFF. CDR3 sequence (DNA): TGTGCCATCAGTCAGGGGCCCTACAATGAGCAGTTCTTC.

This clonotype showed up many times. The chain uses TRBV3-1 and TRBJ2-3; D may be TRBD2 (5 bases). The germline V gene has CDR1 LGHDT and CDR2 YNNKEL (reference sequence). CDR3 size: 16 residues. The ends were cut back, 4 bases at V and 5 bases at J, with 19 bases in the middle. DNA for the CDR3: TGTGCCAGCAGCCTAGGGAGCGCCGTTACTGGAGATACGCAGTATTTT. Amino acid sequence: CASSLGSAVTGDTQYF.

This chain uses TRBV20-1 with TRBJ2-3; 7 nucleotides agree with TRBD1. Germline V gene lookup returns CDR1 DFQATT and CDR2 SNEGSKA (reference sequence). J gave up 5 bases and V 0 bases, and 5 bases lay outside the gene matches. This CDR3 comprises 14 residues. The CDR3 coding sequence is TGCAGTGCTAGAGATGACAGGGAAGGAGATACGCAGTATTTT. Protein: CSARDDREGDTQYF.

This clonotype has ten or more counts. This sequence joins TRBV20-1 and TRBJ2-3, with TRBD2 as a possible D gene (6 bases). The germline V gene encodes CDR1 DFQATT and CDR2 SNEGSKA (reference sequence). This CDR3 is built from 14 residues. The germline V and J ends were trimmed by 3 bases and 4 bases, with 14 bases remaining between them. CDR3 loop: CSARFASSADTQYF. The CDR3 DNA follows: TGCAGTGCTAGGTTTGCGTCTAGCGCAGATACGCAGTATTTT.

This clonotype was seen repeatedly, ten times or more. The V gene is TRBV20-1, the J gene TRBJ1-6; D possibly corresponds to TRBD1 (6 bases). CDR3 length: 16 amino acids. Germline CDR1 DFQATT, CDR2 SNEGSKA (reference sequence). Trimming cost V 3 bases and J 9 bases, with 21 bases left between them. Written as DNA, the CDR3 is TGCAGTGCTAGCGCGATCGGGGGGCTTGTAGGTTCACCCCTCCACTTT. Amino acids: CSASAIGGLVGSPLHF.

The chain has TRBV13 and TRBJ2-1, with 7 nucleotides matching TRBD2. The CDR3 loop spans 16 amino acids. J lost 5 bases, V lost 5 bases, and 12 bases had no gene match. From germline, CDR1 is PRHDT and CDR2 FYEKMQ (reference sequence). The CDR3 coding sequence is TGTGCCAGCAGCCCCGAGGGTCGGGGGGTCGACAATGAGCAGTTCTTC. This gives the protein CASSPEGRGVDNEQFF. Variable domain in full (rest from reference TRBV13 and TRBJ2-1): AAGVIQSPRHLIKEKRETATLKCYPIPRHDTVYWYQQGPGQDPQFLISFYEKMQSDKGSIPDRFSAQQFSDYHSELNMSSLELGDSALYFCASSPEGRGVDNEQFFGPGTRLTVL.

The sample holds one count of this clonotype. The gene calls are TRBV5-1 and TRBJ2-5; TRBD1 aligns across 8 bases. After removal of 2 bases from V and 5 bases from J, the junction contained 11 bases not matched to a gene. The CDR3 has 16 amino acids. Germline V lookup: CDR1 SGHRS, CDR2 YFSETQ. CDR3 sequence (DNA): TGCGCCAGCAGCTTTGGGGCTCAGGGGGCAATCGAGACCCAGTACTTC. Protein product: CASSFGAQGAIETQYF.

There are many counts of this clonotype. This chain links TRBV6-5 with TRBJ1-1; D is unresolved. V was trimmed by 2 bases and J by 3 bases, leaving 7 bases between them. The germline CDR1 and CDR2 sequences are MNHEY and SVGAGI. The CDR3 spans 13 residues. The DNA for the CDR3 is TGTGCCAGCAGTTACAAAGGCGACACTGAAGCTTTCTTT. Encoded protein: CASSYKGDTEAFF.